The 27 T cell receptor beta chains in this list originate from one sample, sequenced in a study of T cells after somatic rescue of genetic block. The method was immunoSEQ multiplex PCR; TCRdb's version includes in-frame clones alone and lacks a portion of them. The table has 55,000 to 75,000 clones, around 92% seen once; the top ten hold about 2.7%. Source material: peripheral blood mononuclear cells (PBMCs). These receptors all come from a man aged 40-49 years.

The chain carries TRBV25-1 and TRBJ2-5; 7 bases agree with TRBD2. After removal of 5 bases from V and 3 bases from J, the junction contained 3 bases not matched to a gene. CDR3 length equals 13 residues. Looked up from germline, CDR1 is MGHDK and CDR2 is SYGVNS. The DNA for the CDR3 is TGTGCCAGCAGTCCCCGGGGGGAAGAGACCCAGTACTTC. This codes for CASSPRGEETQYF.

This clone was found once. The rearrangement joins TRBV6-1 to TRBJ1-3; D ambiguous. The germline V gene encodes CDR1 MNHNS and CDR2 SASEGT. This CDR3 spans 14 amino acids. The V and J ends lost 1 base and 4 bases respectively, with 8 bases between them. CDR3 sequence: CASSEGAIGNTIYF. The CDR3 nucleotides read TGTGCCAGCAGTGAAGGCGCCATAGGAAACACCATATATTTT.

This clone was detected only once. CDR3 residues: CASTLTSYNEQFF. DNA of the CDR3: TGTGCCAGCACCTTGACCTCCTACAATGAGCAGTTCTTC. The V gene is TRBV7-2, the J gene TRBJ2-1; unclear D gene. CDR3 size: 13 residues. CDR1 and CDR2 (germline): SGHTA, FQGNSA. V dropped 7 bases and J dropped 0 bases, with 7 bases sitting between them.

The chain uses TRBV6-5 and TRBJ1-1; D perhaps matches TRBD1 (5 bases). CDR1 and CDR2 from the germline V gene are MNHEY and SVGAGI. There are 13 residues in the CDR3. V gave up 6 bases and J gave up 5 bases, with 13 bases separating them. CDR3 sequence (DNA): TGTGCCAGCAGGCCGGGGGGTCGGACTGAAGCTTTCTTT. Translated, it gives CASRPGGRTEAFF.

The V and J genes are TRBV19 and TRBJ2-3, with 7 bases that match TRBD2. The germline V gene has CDR1 LNHDA and CDR2 SQIVND (reference sequence). This CDR3 contains 12 residues. J was trimmed by 6 bases and V by 5 bases; bases with no gene match: 2. CDR3 in amino acids: CASSFGGDTQYF. DNA for the CDR3: TGTGCCAGTAGTTTCGGGGGGGATACGCAGTATTTT.

The V call is TRBV7-2, the J call TRBJ2-5; D may be TRBD1 (6 bases). The V end was cut by 6 bases, the J end by 5 bases, with 10 bases between. The CDR3 extends over 12 amino acids. Germline V gene sequence: CDR1 SGHTA, CDR2 FQGNSA. The CDR3 bases are TGTGCCAGCAGTAGGGGGTTGGAGACCCAGTACTTC. Translating gives CASSRGLETQYF. The whole variable domain, remainder taken from reference TRBV7-2 and TRBJ2-5, is GAGVSQSPSNKVTEKGKDVELRCDPISGHTALYWYRQSLGQGLEFLIYFQGNSAPDKSGLPSDRFSAERTGGSVSTLTIQRTQQEDSAVYLCASSRGLETQYFGPGTRLLVL.

This sequence joins TRBV2 and TRBJ2-3, with 8 bases lining up with TRBD2. CDR1 and CDR2 from the germline V gene are SNHLY and FYNNEI. J lost 1 base, V lost 6 bases, and 6 bases had no gene match. This CDR3 is 15 amino acids long. The CDR3 sequence is CASRVLAGRTDTQYF. The CDR3 region has the DNA TGTGCCAGCAGGGTATTAGCGGGGCGCACAGATACGCAGTATTTT. Drawing the rest from reference TRBV2 and TRBJ2-3, the complete variable domain is EPEVTQTPSHQVTQMGQEVILRCVPISNHLYFYWYRQILGQKVEFLVSFYNNEISEKSEIFDDQFSVERPDGSNFTLKIRSTKLEDSAMYFCASRVLAGRTDTQYFGPGTRLTVL.

This clone has only a few counts. The chain links TRBV2 to TRBJ2-6; D is uncertain. CDR3 length: 16 residues. Trimming left V 4 bases short and J 4 bases short, with 14 bases between. From germline, CDR1 is SNHLY and CDR2 FYNNEI. For the CDR3, the DNA is TGTGCCAGCAGTGTTATTATAGGTTACGGGGCCAACGTCCTGACTTTC. Protein: CASSVIIGYGANVLTF.

The chain links TRBV7-3 to TRBJ2-7; D might be TRBD2 (6 bases). V was shortened by 5 bases and J by 3 bases, with 11 bases between the two germline ends. The germline gives CDR1 SGHTA, CDR2 FQGTGA. The CDR3 loop spans 13 amino acids. CDR3 in DNA: TGTGCCAGCAGCCGTAACGGGGGCTACGAGCAGTACTTC. The encoded protein is CASSRNGGYEQYF.

This clone was seen once. CDR3 residues: CASSPQYNEQFF. The CDR3 nucleotides read TGTGCCAGCAGCCCCCAGTACAATGAGCAGTTCTTC. The rearrangement joins TRBV14 to TRBJ2-1; no clear D. This CDR3 is 12 amino acids long. Deletions cut 4 bases from V and 4 bases from J, with 5 bases between. CDR1 SGHDN and CDR2 FVKESK come from the germline V gene.

The chain uses TRBV28 and TRBJ1-2, with 9 bases identical to TRBD1. This CDR3 has 15 amino acids. Looked up from germline, CDR1 is MDHEN and CDR2 is SYDVKM. After removal of 2 bases from V and 5 bases from J, the junction contained 6 bases not matched to a gene. The CDR3 loop reads CASSLGGTGRYGYTF. In nucleotides, the CDR3 is TGTGCCAGCAGTTTAGGCGGGACAGGGCGTTATGGCTACACCTTC.

The rearrangement uses TRBV21-1 and TRBJ2-7; the tabulated D call, TRBD2, remains unverified against the DNA. TRBV21-1 is reported as a pseudogene. CDR3 size: 16 residues. The DNA for the CDR3 is TGTGCCAGCAATGGGACTAGCGGGAGCCCTACCTACGAGCAGTACTTC. Amino acids: CASNGTSGSPTYEQYF.

The chain carries TRBV5-4 and TRBJ2-1, with 9 bases lining up with TRBD2. Unmatched junction bases numbered 4, after V lost 6 bases and J lost 0 bases. CDR3 length equals 15 residues. CDR1 and CDR2 from the germline V gene are SGHNT and YYREEE (reference sequence). The CDR3 sequence is CASTSGRSSYNEQFF. CDR3 DNA sequence: TGTGCCAGCACAAGCGGGAGGAGCTCCTACAATGAGCAGTTCTTC. The full variable domain, in which reference TRBV5-4 and TRBJ2-1 provide the parts outside the CDR3, is ETGVTQSPTHLIKTRGQQVTLRCSSQSGHNTVSWYQQALGQGPQFIFQYYREEENGRGNFPPRFSGLQFPNYSSELNVNALELDDSALYLCASTSGRSSYNEQFFGPGTRLTVL.

This chain connects TRBV5-1 to TRBJ1-4, with D maybe TRBD1 (5 bases). The CDR3 extends over 15 amino acids. Per germline, CDR1 SGHRS and CDR2 YFSETQ. Between the trimmed V and J ends, which lost 6 bases and 1 base, there was a span of 13 bases. Here the CDR3 reads CASKAGMVTNEKLFF. The CDR3 DNA follows: TGCGCCAGCAAGGCAGGGATGGTAACTAATGAAAAACTGTTTTTT.

V gene TRBV11-3 combines with J gene TRBJ2-1; D remains ambiguous. The CDR3 runs 12 residues. The V end was cut by 6 bases, the J end by 8 bases, with 11 bases between. CDR1 and CDR2 from the germline V gene are SGHNT and YENEEA. CDR3 nucleotides: TGTGCCAGCAGTCGCGACCTGCATGAGCAGTTCTTC. As protein: CASSRDLHEQFF.

The chain couples TRBV10-3 to TRBJ1-6; no definite D call. V was shortened by 3 bases and J by 8 bases, with 8 bases between the two germline ends. The CDR3 loop spans 13 amino acids. CDR1 and CDR2 (germline): ENHRY, SYGVKD. The CDR3 loop reads CAISDNTDSPLHF. The CDR3 coding sequence is TGTGCCATCAGTGACAACACCGATTCACCCCTCCACTTT.

CDR3 DNA: TGTGCCAGCAGTTGGGACAGGGGATACGAGCAGTACTTC. This sequence encodes CASSWDRGYEQYF. This chain connects TRBV5-4 to TRBJ2-7; 10 bases agree with TRBD1. Germline CDR1 SGHNT, CDR2 YYREEE (reference sequence). V lost 5 bases, J lost 4 bases, and 3 bases stayed unmatched. This CDR3 has 13 amino acids. Filled out from reference TRBV5-4 and TRBJ2-7, the complete variable domain reads ETGVTQSPTHLIKTRGQQVTLRCSSQSGHNTVSWYQQALGQGPQFIFQYYREEENGRGNFPPRFSGLQFPNYSSELNVNALELDDSALYLCASSWDRGYEQYFGPGTRLTVT.

The chain links TRBV7-6 to TRBJ1-1; D remains unclear. V dropped 5 bases and J dropped 1 base, with 14 bases sitting between them. From germline, CDR1 is SGHVS and CDR2 FNYEAQ. This CDR3 contains 15 residues. The CDR3 loop reads CASSPGSPPNTEAFF. The CDR3 DNA reads TGTGCCAGCAGCCCCGGGTCGCCTCCGAACACTGAAGCTTTCTTT.

The chain uses TRBV5-4 and TRBJ2-7, with 7 bases aligning to TRBD1. Germline CDR1 SGHNT, CDR2 YYREEE (reference sequence). V was clipped by 4 bases and J by 3 bases; unmatched bases: 7. This CDR3 comprises 14 residues. DNA of the CDR3: TGTGCCAGCAGCGTAGGGGGCATGGGCTACGAGCAGTACTTC. The encoded protein is CASSVGGMGYEQYF.

V usage is TRBV5-1 and J usage is TRBJ1-6, with 9 bases identical to TRBD1. V shed 5 bases and J 7 bases; nucleotides not matched to a gene: 7. Germline V lookup: CDR1 SGHRS, CDR2 YFSETQ. The length of the CDR3 is 15 residues. CDR3 amino acids: CASRLGQGGNSPLHF. The CDR3 DNA is TGCGCCAGCAGACTGGGACAGGGAGGAAATTCACCCCTCCACTTT.

The chain is built from TRBV6-6 and TRBJ2-1, with 7 positions matching TRBD1. The germline V gene has CDR1 MNHNY and CDR2 SVGAGI (reference sequence). This CDR3 comprises 14 residues. Losses at the gene ends were 4 bases for V and 5 bases for J; bases not matched to a gene: 5. CDR3: CASSWGTANNEQFF. The CDR3 DNA follows: TGTGCCAGCAGTTGGGGGACAGCAAACAATGAGCAGTTCTTC.

The genes are TRBV6-6 and TRBJ2-7; D perhaps matches TRBD2 (5 bases). Per germline, CDR1 MNHNY and CDR2 SVGAGI (reference sequence). This CDR3 comprises 14 residues. V was shortened by 0 bases and J by 11 bases, with 17 bases between the two germline ends. CDR3 bases: TGTGCCAGCAGTTACTCAGGAGATAAGAGGGTGGAGTACTTC. It specifies CASSYSGDKRVEYF.

This chain connects TRBV7-8 to TRBJ1-5; 9 bases fit TRBD1. V shed 5 bases, J shed 4 bases, and the junction held 3 bases outside the gene matches. CDR3 length equals 14 residues. Germline V lookup: CDR1 SGHVS, CDR2 FQNEAQ. CDR3 sequence reads: CASSAGTGNQPQHF. In DNA form, the CDR3 reads TGTGCCAGCAGCGCCGGGACAGGGAATCAGCCCCAGCATTTT.

The J gene is TRBJ2-3, the V gene TRBV28, with D maybe TRBD2 (5 bases). The CDR3 has 16 residues. Germline CDR1 and CDR2: MDHEN and SYDVKM. With 7 bases removed from V and 2 bases from J, the gap between germline ends came to 19 bases. CDR3 bases: TGTGCCAGCATGCGACAAGGACTCTCAGTCACAGATACGCAGTATTTT. Protein: CASMRQGLSVTDTQYF.

This clone was seen more than once but under ten times. The rearrangement uses TRBV18 and TRBJ2-6, with D perhaps matching TRBD1 or TRBD2 (6 bases each). The CDR3 covers 17 residues. CDR1 and CDR2 from the germline V gene are KGHSH and LQKENI. The V and J ends lost 0 bases and 4 bases respectively, with 13 bases between them. The CDR3 DNA reads TGTGCCAGCTCACCACCGGAGGGGGAGGCCGGGGCCAACGTCCTGACTTTC. This sequence encodes CASSPPEGEAGANVLTF.

The chain employs TRBV5-6 and TRBJ1-1, with 9 bases identical to TRBD1. The V segment lost 3 bases and the J segment 4 bases; nucleotides outside the gene matches: 4. CDR3 size: 14 residues. Germline CDR1 is SGHDT and CDR2 is YYEEEE. The CDR3 here is CASSSGTGSTEAFF. The CDR3 coding sequence is TGTGCCAGCAGCTCGGGGACAGGGAGCACTGAAGCTTTCTTT.

The V and J genes are TRBV5-1 and TRBJ1-4; possible D gene TRBD1, 5 bases. The germline V gene has CDR1 SGHRS and CDR2 YFSETQ. This CDR3 has 16 residues. Trimming removed 1 base at V and 0 bases at J, with 10 bases between. CDR3 residues: CASSLYGGPTNEKLFF. The CDR3 nucleotides read TGCGCCAGCAGCTTGTATGGGGGTCCAACTAATGAAAAACTGTTTTTT.